A selection of T cell receptor beta chains follows, all from one sample in a study of vaccination and CD4 T cells after COVID-19. These TCRs' antigens remain unknown. A single record per CDR3 protein comes from TCRdb applying MiXCR to the PCR reads. The sample lists some 9,900 distinct CDR3 sequences; about 33% were seen once. The sequencing used CD4+ T cells from blood, cultured in vitro, collected after SARS-CoV-2 vaccination. These receptors were obtained from a human donor who had recovered from COVID-19. CDR3s include the opening cysteine and the closing phenylalanine or tryptophan. The order of the fields is J gene, clone size, D gene, V gene, CDR3 DNA, CDR3 protein. D genes are given only for firm matches. The listing skips clone size in some rows; elsewhere it reads once, few, many or a size class.

>TRBJ1-5|few|-|TRBV28
TGTGCCAGCAGTTCAGGTATTGATCAGCCCCAGCATTTT
CASSSGIDQPQHF
>TRBJ1-2|few|-|TRBV6-1
TGTGCCAGCAGATCGACAGGAGCCGGGACCTATGGCTACACCTTC
CASRSTGAGTYGYTF
>TRBJ2-3|few|-|TRBV19
TGTGCCAGTAGTGGCCGGGCAGCGGGCACAGATACGCAGTATTTT
CASSGRAAGTDTQYF
>TRBJ2-5|-|-|TRBV28
TGTGCCAGCAGTTTCCCAGATTACCAAGAGACCCAGTACTTC
CASSFPDYQETQYF
>TRBJ2-4|few|-|TRBV6-5
TGTGCCAGCAGTTACGGGACTCAGGCCAAAAACATTCAGTACTTC
CASSYGTQAKNIQYF
>TRBJ1-3|few|-|TRBV28
TGTGCCAGCAGTCCCGGGGGGACCGGAAACACCATATATTTT
CASSPGGTGNTIYF
>TRBJ2-7|few|-|TRBV5-8
TGTGCCAGCAGCACCGGGACTCCATACTCCTACGAGCAGTACTTC
CASSTGTPYSYEQYF
>TRBJ2-1|-|-|TRBV20-1
TGCAGCGCCCTCACCCTAGCGTTCGTGGCCAATGAGCAGTTCTTC
CSALTLAFVANEQFF
>TRBJ2-2|-|-|TRBV28
TGTGCCAGCAGTTTATTTCTAGTACCCACCGGGGAGCTGTTTTTT
CASSLFLVPTGELFF
>TRBJ2-2|-|-|TRBV7-2
TGTGCCAGCAGCTTACAGGGCGGTCTCACCGGGGAGCTGTTTTTT
CASSLQGGLTGELFF
>TRBJ1-1|few|TRBD1|TRBV7-8
TGTGCCAGCAGCTACCGACAGGGTAGGGGAGAAGCTTTCTTT
CASSYRQGRGEAFF
>TRBJ2-2|-|TRBD2|TRBV5-4
TGTGCCAGCCACTTTGGGGGAGGGCCGAACACCGGGGAGCTGTTTTTT
CASHFGGGPNTGELFF
>TRBJ1-6|-|-|TRBV18
TGTGCCAGCTCACCACGCGGGGAAGGGTCACCCCTCCACTTT
CASSPRGEGSPLHF